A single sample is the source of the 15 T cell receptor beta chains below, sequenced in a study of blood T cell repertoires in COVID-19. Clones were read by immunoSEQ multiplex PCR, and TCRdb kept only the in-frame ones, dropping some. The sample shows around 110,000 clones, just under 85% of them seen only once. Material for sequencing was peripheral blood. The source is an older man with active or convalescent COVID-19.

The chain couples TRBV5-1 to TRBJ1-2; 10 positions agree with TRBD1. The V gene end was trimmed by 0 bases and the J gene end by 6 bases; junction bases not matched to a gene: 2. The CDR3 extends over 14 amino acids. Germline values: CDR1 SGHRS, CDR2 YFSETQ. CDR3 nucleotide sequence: TGCGCCAGCAGCTTGGAGGGGACAGGGGATGGCTACACCTTC. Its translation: CASSLEGTGDGYTF.

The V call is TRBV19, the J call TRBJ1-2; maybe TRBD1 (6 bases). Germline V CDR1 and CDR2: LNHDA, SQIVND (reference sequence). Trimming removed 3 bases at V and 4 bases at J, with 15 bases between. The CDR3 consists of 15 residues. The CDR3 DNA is TGTGCCAGTAGTATTGGGGGGGGCCGGACCTATGGCTACACCTTC. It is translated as CASSIGGGRTYGYTF.

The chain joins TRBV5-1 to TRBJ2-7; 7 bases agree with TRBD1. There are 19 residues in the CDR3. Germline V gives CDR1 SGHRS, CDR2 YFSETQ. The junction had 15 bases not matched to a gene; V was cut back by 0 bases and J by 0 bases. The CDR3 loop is CASSLVWSRTGQSSYEQYF. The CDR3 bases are TGCGCCAGCAGCTTGGTGTGGTCGAGGACAGGACAATCCTCCTACGAGCAGTACTTC.

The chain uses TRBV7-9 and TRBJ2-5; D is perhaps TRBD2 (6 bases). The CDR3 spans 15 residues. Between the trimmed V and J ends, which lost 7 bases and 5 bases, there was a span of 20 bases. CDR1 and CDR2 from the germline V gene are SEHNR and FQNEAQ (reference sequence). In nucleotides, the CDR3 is TGTGCCAGCAACCCCTTGAACATGGGGAGGGAGACCCAGTACTTC. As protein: CASNPLNMGRETQYF.

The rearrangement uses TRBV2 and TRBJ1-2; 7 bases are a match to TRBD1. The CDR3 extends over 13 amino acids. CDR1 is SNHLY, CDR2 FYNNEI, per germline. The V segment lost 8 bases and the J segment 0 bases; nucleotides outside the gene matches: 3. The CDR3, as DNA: TGTGCCAGCCGGGGACAGTCTAACTATGGCTACACCTTC. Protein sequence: CASRGQSNYGYTF. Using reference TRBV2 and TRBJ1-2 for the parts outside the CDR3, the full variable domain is EPEVTQTPSHQVTQMGQEVILRCVPISNHLYFYWYRQILGQKVEFLVSFYNNEISEKSEIFDDQFSVERPDGSNFTLKIRSTKLEDSAMYFCASRGQSNYGYTFGSGTRLTVV.

The CDR3 sequence is CASSSGQGDTEAFF. In DNA form, the CDR3 reads TGTGCCAGCAGTTCAGGACAGGGCGACACTGAAGCTTTCTTT. The chain recombines TRBV28 with TRBJ1-1, with 8 bases lining up with TRBD1. The CDR3 contains 14 residues. Trimming took 4 bases from V and 3 from J; bases not matched to a gene: 4. Germline V gives CDR1 MDHEN, CDR2 SYDVKM.

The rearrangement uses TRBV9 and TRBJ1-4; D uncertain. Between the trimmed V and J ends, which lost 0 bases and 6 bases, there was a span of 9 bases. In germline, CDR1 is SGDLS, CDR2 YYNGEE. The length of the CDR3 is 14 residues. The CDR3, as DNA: TGTGCCAGCAGCGTAGCCCCCACAGATGAAAAACTGTTTTTT. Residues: CASSVAPTDEKLFF. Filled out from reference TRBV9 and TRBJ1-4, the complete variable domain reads DSGVTQTPKHLITATGQRVTLRCSPRSGDLSVYWYQQSLDQGLQFLIQYYNGEERAKGNILERFSAQQFPDLHSELNLSSLELGDSALYFCASSVAPTDEKLFFGSGTQLSVL.

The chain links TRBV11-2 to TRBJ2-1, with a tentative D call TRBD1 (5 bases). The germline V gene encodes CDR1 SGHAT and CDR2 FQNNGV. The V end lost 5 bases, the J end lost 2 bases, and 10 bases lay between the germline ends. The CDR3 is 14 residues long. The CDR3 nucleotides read TGTGCCAGCAGCGTGGGGCCTACCTACAATGAGCAGTTCTTC. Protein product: CASSVGPTYNEQFF.

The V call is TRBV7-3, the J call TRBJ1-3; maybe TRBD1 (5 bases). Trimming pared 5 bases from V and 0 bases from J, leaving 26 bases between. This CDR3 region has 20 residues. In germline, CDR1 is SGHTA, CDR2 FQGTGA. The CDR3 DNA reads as TGTGCCAGCAGCGTCTTGGCCAGGGCCAGACTTTCGGGCTCTGGAAACACCATATATTTT. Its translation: CASSVLARARLSGSGNTIYF.

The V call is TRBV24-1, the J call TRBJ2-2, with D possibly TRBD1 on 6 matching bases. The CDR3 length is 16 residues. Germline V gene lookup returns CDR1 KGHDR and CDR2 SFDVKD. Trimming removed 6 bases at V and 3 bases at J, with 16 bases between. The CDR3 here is CATSLGGAGDTGELFF. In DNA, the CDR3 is TGTGCCACCAGTCTGGGCGGCGCAGGGGACACCGGGGAGCTGTTTTTT.

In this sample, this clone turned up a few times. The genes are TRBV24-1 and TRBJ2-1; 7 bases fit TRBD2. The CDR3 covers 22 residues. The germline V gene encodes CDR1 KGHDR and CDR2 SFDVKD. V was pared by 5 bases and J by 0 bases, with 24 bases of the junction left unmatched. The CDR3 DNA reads TGTGCCACCAGTGGATGGACTAGACCTGGACTAGTGGGCAAGAGCTCCTACAATGAGCAGTTCTTC. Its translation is CATSGWTRPGLVGKSSYNEQFF.

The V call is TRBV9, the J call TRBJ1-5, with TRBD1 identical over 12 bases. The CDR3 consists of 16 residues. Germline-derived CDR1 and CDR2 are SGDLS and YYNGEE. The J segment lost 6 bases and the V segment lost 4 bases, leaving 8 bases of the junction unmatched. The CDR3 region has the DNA TGTGCCAGCAGCCCCCGGGACAGGGGGCCCAGTCAGCCCCAGCATTTT. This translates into CASSPRDRGPSQPQHF.

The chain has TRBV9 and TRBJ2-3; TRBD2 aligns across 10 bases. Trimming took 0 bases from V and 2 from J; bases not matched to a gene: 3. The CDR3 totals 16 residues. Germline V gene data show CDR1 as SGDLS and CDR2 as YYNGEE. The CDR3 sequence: CASSVVLAGVTDTQYF. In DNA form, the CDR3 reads TGTGCCAGCAGCGTAGTTCTAGCGGGGGTCACAGATACGCAGTATTTT.

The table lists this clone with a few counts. The CDR3 DNA sequence: TGTGCCAGCAGTGTAAGACAGGGCGGCCCTGAAGCTTTCTTT. Translating it yields CASSVRQGGPEAFF. The V and J genes are TRBV2 and TRBJ1-1, with 7 nucleotides matching TRBD1. Germline V CDR1 and CDR2: SNHLY, FYNNEI. The V segment lost 4 bases and the J segment 6 bases; nucleotides outside the gene matches: 8. The CDR3 is made up of 14 amino acids.

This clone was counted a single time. CDR3 residues: CASSPGFWTGELFF. The CDR3 coding sequence is TGTGCCAGCAGTCCAGGGTTTTGGACCGGGGAGCTGTTTTTT. This chain links TRBV6-2 or TRBV6-3 with TRBJ2-2, with D perhaps matching TRBD1 (5 bases). The CDR3 spans 14 residues. V lost 5 bases and J 5 bases, leaving 12 bases between the germline ends. Germline V gene sequence: CDR1 MNHEY, CDR2 SVGEGT.